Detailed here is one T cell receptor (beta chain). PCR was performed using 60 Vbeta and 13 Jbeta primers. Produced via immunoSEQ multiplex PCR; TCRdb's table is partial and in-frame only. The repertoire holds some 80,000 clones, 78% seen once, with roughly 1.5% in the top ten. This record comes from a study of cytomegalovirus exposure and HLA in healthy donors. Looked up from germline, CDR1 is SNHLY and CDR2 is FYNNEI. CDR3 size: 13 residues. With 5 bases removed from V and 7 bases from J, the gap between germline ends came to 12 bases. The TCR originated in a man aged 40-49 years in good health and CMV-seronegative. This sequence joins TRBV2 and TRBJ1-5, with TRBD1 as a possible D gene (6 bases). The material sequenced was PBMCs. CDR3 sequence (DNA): TGTGCCAGCAGTAACACCAGGGGCCAGCCCCAGCATTTT. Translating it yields CASSNTRGQPQHF.